This T cell receptor beta chain was profiled in a study of shared clonotypes between healthy human individuals. General observations from the study: Donors were few, which limited the genetic and exposure-history diversity represented.

This CDR3 comprises 15 residues. Trimming shortened V by 4 bases and J by 0 bases, and 7 bases separated the two germline ends. Germline CDR1 is KGHSH and CDR2 is LQKENI. The method was immunoSEQ multiplex PCR; TCRdb's version includes in-frame clones alone and lacks a portion of them. The repertoire holds approximately 350,000 clones, 74% seen once, with 10% in the top ten. There are a few counts of this clone. Its specificity is not known. The donors, all of them Caucasian adults, lived in Nashville, Tennessee. Material for sequencing was memory CD4+ T cells sorted from blood. Subset of the sample: CD45RA-negative fraction. This chain links TRBV18 with TRBJ2-6; no clear D. The receptor was isolated from a man younger than 45 in good health. The DNA of the CDR3 is TGTGCCAGCTCACTACGTGCCTCTGGGGCCAACGTCCTGACTTTC. This encodes CASSLRASGANVLTF.